This T cell receptor beta chain was captured in a study of blood T cell repertoires in COVID-19. Using immunoSEQ multiplex PCR, the repertoire was profiled, and TCRdb retains in-frame clones only, with some absent. The repertoire includes some 150,000 clones, approximately 78% of them detected once, and 5% to 7% sits in the top ten. The CDR3 is 13 amino acids. CDR1 is SGHDN and CDR2 is FVKESK in the germline V gene. V lost 4 bases, J lost 7 bases, and 13 bases lay in between. Clinical history as reported by participants underpinned cohort assignment. For recovered donors of Cohort 3, there were two negative PCRs, clearance, or symptom resolution.

V gene TRBV14 combines with J gene TRBJ1-1; possible D gene TRBD1, 5 bases. The TCR originated in a woman in her 50s who had recovered from COVID-19. The sequencing sample was made of PBMCs or T cells enriched from blood (not recorded which). CDR3 coding DNA: TGTGCCAGCAGCCTTTTCAGGGCGCGTGAAGCTTTCTTT. Amino acids: CASSLFRAREAFF.